This TCR beta chain derives from a study of ipilimumab plus nivolumab after autologous stem cell transplantation. About the research overall: Median doses per patient: about five ipilimumab, about 8 nivolumab. The DLBCL group included primary refractory and relapsed cases.

The CDR3 extends over 16 amino acids. Germline V gene sequence: CDR1 SEHNR, CDR2 FQNEAQ (reference sequence). V lost 5 bases and J 0 bases, leaving 13 bases between the germline ends. Study-wide results and caveats: The authors say TCR, Treg and microbiome findings warrant further study.

Measured with immunoSEQ multiplex PCR; TCRdb has only the in-frame clones, and not every one. The data contain tens of thousands of clones, about 82% of them seen just once; the ten biggest clones take up roughly 5%. With respect to this clone: Its antigen is still unknown.

The chain has TRBV7-9 and TRBJ1-4; unclear D gene. The sample in question was PBMCs, obtained in a trial of ipilimumab plus nivolumab as post-transplant consolidation. The TCR originated in a male donor with diffuse large B-cell lymphoma. The CDR3 coding sequence is TGTGCCAGCAGCCCGAGGGCCTTTTCAACTAATGAAAAACTGTTTTTT. Its translation: CASSPRAFSTNEKLFF.